This T cell receptor (beta chain) was sequenced during a study of T-cell reconstitution after alpha-beta-depleted transplantation in children. Points on this clonotype: Its antigen is not identified.

Findings and limits, study-wide: At day 60, the high TCRbeta diversity found in some patients originated from recipient T cells and thymic progenitors that had survived. Alpha-beta T cells about two months after transplant reportedly derived from several hundred expanded graft clones. It was newly produced T cells that mostly accounted for T-cell counts and diversity one year after transplant.

Unique molecular identifiers were incorporated into the prepared TCRbeta library. MiXCR, applied by TCRdb to the PCR reads, yields one record per CDR3 protein. Of 90,000 to 100,000 distinct CDR3 sequences listed, about 22% are singletons. With 6 bases clipped from V and 2 bases from J, the junction kept 6 bases outside the gene matches. Germline loops: CDR1 ENHRY, CDR2 SYGVKD. CDR3 size: 14 residues. The clonotype was recovered from a boy younger than 10 with acute lymphoblastic leukemia, due to receive a stem cell transplant. This specimen was PBMCs, taken before TCRalphabeta/CD19-depleted stem cell transplant. This chain uses TRBV10-3 with TRBJ2-5; the match to TRBD2 covers 7 bases. The CDR3 region is CAISGLGGQETQYF. The CDR3 DNA reads TGTGCCATCAGCGGACTGGGAGGGCAAGAGACCCAGTACTTC.